Presented here are 23 T cell receptor beta chains from one specimen sequenced in a study of T cells in Graves' hyperthyroidism and ophthalmopathy. Researchers took RNA transcripts and amplified the TCR beta CDR3 regions from them. HTBI primers were used for first-round RT-PCR of the TCR CDR3. MiXCR, run by TCRdb on the multiplex PCR reads, gives a single entry per CDR3 protein. The sample has 480,000 or so distinct CDR3 sequences; 40% to 50% are singletons. Input material: peripheral blood or thyroid tissue (not recorded which). All receptors derive from an adult woman with Graves' disease, either hyperthyroidism or ophthalmopathy (not recorded which).

Notes on this clonotype: One end of the junction does not line up with germline, which may come from a read error. This rearrangement joins TRBV5-1 to TRBJ1-5; 8 bases map to TRBD1. CDR1 and CDR2 (germline): SGHRS, YFSETQ. The CDR3 extends over 14 amino acids. The CDR3 here is CTSRGRDRNQPQHF. In DNA, the CDR3 is TGCACCAGCAGAGGCCGGGACAGGAATCAGCCCCAGCATTTT.

The chain employs TRBV6-5 and TRBJ1-2, with D tentatively TRBD1 (6 bases). Germline V CDR1 and CDR2: MNHEY, SVGAGI. Trimming removed 7 bases at V and 9 bases at J, with 15 bases between. This CDR3 is built from 12 residues. The DNA of the CDR3 is TGTGCCAGCACGCTGGACAGTCCGAGCTACACCTTC. It is translated as CASTLDSPSYTF.

This chain links TRBV10-3 with TRBJ1-5; D ambiguous. The V and J ends lost 3 bases and 4 bases respectively, with 10 bases between them. The CDR3 runs to 14 residues. CDR1 and CDR2 from the germline V gene are ENHRY and SYGVKD. The CDR3 protein is CAISDERPNQPQHF. The CDR3 nucleotides read TGTGCCATCAGTGATGAGAGGCCGAATCAGCCCCAGCATTTT.

The rearrangement links TRBV6-4 to TRBJ2-5; 9 positions agree with TRBD2. J was trimmed by 7 bases and V by 5 bases; bases with no gene match: 8. This CDR3 spans 14 amino acids. The germline V gene has CDR1 MRHNA and CDR2 SNTAGT. The CDR3 is CASSSIAGAGTQYF. The CDR3 DNA sequence: TGTGCCAGCAGTTCTATAGCGGGAGCGGGGACCCAGTACTTC.

This CDR3 reads CASSSGGQAGTEAFF. CDR3 nucleotides: TGCGCCAGCAGCTCGGGTGGACAGGCGGGCACTGAAGCTTTCTTT. The rearrangement joins TRBV5-1 to TRBJ1-1; 7 positions agree with TRBD1. This CDR3 contains 15 residues. CDR1 and CDR2 from the germline V gene are SGHRS and YFSETQ. Unmatched junction bases numbered 9, after V lost 3 bases and J lost 4 bases.

The genes are TRBV4-1 and TRBJ2-7; D is tentatively TRBD1 or TRBD2 (5 bases each). The CDR3 covers 15 residues. The V end was cut by 4 bases, the J end by 4 bases, with 17 bases between. The V gene's germline CDR1 is MGHRA and CDR2 YSYEKL. The CDR3 coding sequence is TGCGCCAGCAGCCTAACGCCCGGGACCTCTTACGAGCAGTACTTC. It encodes CASSLTPGTSYEQYF.

This chain links TRBV20-1 with TRBJ1-1; 9 nucleotides line up with TRBD1. CDR1 DFQATT and CDR2 SNEGSKA come from the germline V gene (reference sequence). The CDR3 is 14 amino acids. V shed 6 bases and J 0 bases; nucleotides not matched to a gene: 5. The CDR3 nucleotides are TGCAGTGCGCAACAGGGGGCTATGAACACTGAAGCTTTCTTT. It codes for CSAQQGAMNTEAFF.

There are many counts of this clonotype. The chain is built from TRBV29-1 and TRBJ1-2; D is perhaps TRBD1 (5 bases). V lost 8 bases to trimming and J lost 4 bases, with 14 bases between them. Per the germline V gene, CDR1 is SQVTM and CDR2 is ANQGSEA. The CDR3 totals 12 residues. The CDR3 DNA reads as TGCAGCAGCCAGATGGGACTCTATGGCTACACCTTC. Its translation: CSSQMGLYGYTF.

The V gene is TRBV24-1, the J gene TRBJ2-3; D is unclear. CDR1 is KGHDR and CDR2 is SFDVKD in the germline V gene. Trimming stripped 5 bases from V and 3 bases from J, with 5 bases between. This CDR3 has 12 residues. The CDR3 protein is CATSGRTDTQYF. Written as DNA, the CDR3 is TGTGCCACCAGTGGCAGGACAGATACGCAGTATTTT.

This clonotype was found a few times. This rearrangement joins TRBV7-4 to TRBJ2-7; TRBD2 is a possible D gene (5 bases). Germline CDR1 is SGHVT and CDR2 is SQSDAQ. This CDR3 spans 14 amino acids. V was pared by 1 base and J by 2 bases, with 9 bases between. The CDR3 loop reads CASSLEDGAYEQYF. The CDR3 DNA sequence: TGTGCCAGCAGCTTAGAAGACGGGGCCTACGAGCAGTACTTC.

This rearrangement joins TRBV15 to TRBJ1-2, with 7 bases that match TRBD1. The germline V gene has CDR1 LNHNV and CDR2 YYDKDF (reference sequence). The length of the CDR3 is 14 residues. V shed 4 bases, J shed 7 bases, and the junction held 9 bases outside the gene matches. The DNA for the CDR3 is TGTGCCACCAGCACTTCAGGGGGACAAGGTGGCTACACCTTC. It translates to CATSTSGGQGGYTF.

V usage is TRBV20-1 and J usage is TRBJ1-1; D gene ambiguous. The CDR3 contains 11 residues. CDR1 DFQATT and CDR2 SNEGSKA come from the germline V gene (reference sequence). The CDR3 loop reads CSASRGTEAFF. As DNA, the CDR3 is TGCAGCGCCTCGCGGGGCACTGAAGCTTTCTTT.

With regard to this clonotype: A much larger clone differs from this one at a single base, so this may be a read error. The V gene is TRBV7-6, the J gene TRBJ1-1; D might be TRBD1 (5 bases). Germline V gene lookup returns CDR1 SGHVS and CDR2 FNYEAQ. The V end lost 10 bases, the J end lost 3 bases, and 21 bases lay between the germline ends. This CDR3 contains 15 residues. CDR3 protein: CATSVWGRVDTEAFF. The DNA of the CDR3 is TGTGCCACCTCAGTGTGGGGACGGGTGGACACTGAAGCTTTCTTT.

A word on this clonotype: Since no conserved phenylalanine or tryptophan closes the CDR3, a read error is the likely cause. It is unclear where the CDR3 begins or ends on the DNA, so no DNA is shown, and the CDR3 is as TCRdb lists it. The V and J genes are TRBV15 and TRBJ2-6; the DNA was not used to check the table's D call, TRBD2. Per the germline V gene, CDR1 is LNHNV and CDR2 is YYDKDF (reference sequence). The CDR3 region is 9 residues in length, termini included. CDR3 sequence reads: CATSRRHAS.

With respect to this clonotype: A much more abundant neighbour one base away suggests this may be a read error. The V and J genes are TRBV20-1 and TRBJ1-2; TRBD1 agrees at 8 bases. Germline assignment: CDR1 DFQATT and CDR2 SNEGSKA (reference sequence). This CDR3 has 13 amino acids. As DNA, the CDR3 is TGCAGTTCAGACAGGGGTTTGAGCGATGGCCACACCTTC. Protein: CSSDRGLSDGHTF.

In this sample, this clonotype turned up many times. The chain links TRBV12-3 or TRBV12-4 to TRBJ1-2; possibly TRBD1 for D (6 bases). The CDR3 runs 13 residues. Trimming pared 7 bases from V and 9 bases from J, leaving 18 bases between. The CDR3 DNA follows: TGTGCCAGCAAACCCGGAGGGGGGCAGAGCTACACCTTC. This sequence encodes CASKPGGGQSYTF.

This clonotype occurred a few times. The CDR3 bases are TGTGCCAGCAGTGAGGATTTTGGTTCACCCCTCCACTTT. Its translation is CASSEDFGSPLHF. The V gene is TRBV25-1, the J gene TRBJ1-6; unclear D gene. CDR1 is MGHDK, CDR2 SYGVNS, per germline. The CDR3 length is 13 residues. V lost 3 bases and J 9 bases, leaving 9 bases between the germline ends.

As to this clonotype: Here the CDR3 omits its conserved ending phenylalanine or tryptophan, so a read error is the likely source. CDR3 protein: CASSQGLTRGQGGYTL. The DNA of the CDR3 is TGCGCCAGCAGCCAAGGTTTGACCAGGGGGCAAGGAGGCTACACCCTC. The chain carries TRBV4-3 and TRBJ1-2; 8 nucleotides match TRBD1. CDR3 size: 16 residues. Germline lookup yields CDR1 LGHNA and CDR2 YSLEER. V was clipped by 1 base and J by 8 bases; unmatched bases: 12.

This clonotype was seen only a few times. Possible read error: a much larger clone is one base away. The genes are TRBV7-2 and TRBJ1-6; D possibly corresponds to TRBD1 (5 bases). Per germline, CDR1 SGHTA and CDR2 FQGNSA. Trimming pared 5 bases from V and 12 bases from J, leaving 26 bases between. This CDR3 is 17 amino acids long. The CDR3 sequence is CASSEGWGGRSFGPLHF. CDR3 DNA: TGTGCCAGCAGCGAGGGGTGGGGGGGTCGTTCGTTTGGACCCCTCCACTTT.

This clonotype was counted many times. The V gene is TRBV9, the J gene TRBJ1-1; a possible D gene is TRBD1 (5 bases). Germline V gene lookup returns CDR1 SGDLS and CDR2 YYNGEE. Trimming stripped 0 bases from V and 7 bases from J, with 16 bases between. The CDR3 consists of 15 residues. The CDR3 bases are TGTGCCAGCAGCGTAGTCGAGAGGTTACAGGTTGAAGCTTTCTTT. It codes for CASSVVERLQVEAFF.

This clonotype has more than one count but fewer than ten. This chain connects TRBV15 to TRBJ1-1, with no clear D. Looked up from germline, CDR1 is LNHNV and CDR2 is YYDKDF (reference sequence). The CDR3 totals 15 residues. Trimming removed 0 bases at V and 7 bases at J, with 15 bases between. CDR3 amino acids: CATSREGRRADEAFF. CDR3 nucleotides: TGTGCCACCAGCAGAGAGGGCAGGAGGGCGGATGAAGCTTTCTTT.

The chain uses TRBV20-1 and TRBJ2-7; no clear D. Germline V gene sequence: CDR1 DFQATT, CDR2 SNEGSKA (reference sequence). With 0 bases removed from V and 2 bases from J, the gap between germline ends came to 5 bases. CDR3 length: 12 residues. DNA for the CDR3: TGCAGTGCTAGAGATTCACCCTACGAGCAGTACTTC. This encodes CSARDSPYEQYF.

At least ten counts were recorded for this clonotype. This chain connects TRBV20-1 to TRBJ1-5; tentatively, D is TRBD1 (5 bases). This CDR3 has 18 amino acids. The V and J ends lost 3 bases and 2 bases respectively, with 23 bases between them. From germline, CDR1 is DFQATT and CDR2 SNEGSKA (reference sequence). CDR3 residues: CSASSVAGMNRGNQPQHF. For the CDR3, the DNA is TGCAGTGCTAGCAGTGTTGCAGGGATGAACCGCGGCAATCAGCCCCAGCATTTT.